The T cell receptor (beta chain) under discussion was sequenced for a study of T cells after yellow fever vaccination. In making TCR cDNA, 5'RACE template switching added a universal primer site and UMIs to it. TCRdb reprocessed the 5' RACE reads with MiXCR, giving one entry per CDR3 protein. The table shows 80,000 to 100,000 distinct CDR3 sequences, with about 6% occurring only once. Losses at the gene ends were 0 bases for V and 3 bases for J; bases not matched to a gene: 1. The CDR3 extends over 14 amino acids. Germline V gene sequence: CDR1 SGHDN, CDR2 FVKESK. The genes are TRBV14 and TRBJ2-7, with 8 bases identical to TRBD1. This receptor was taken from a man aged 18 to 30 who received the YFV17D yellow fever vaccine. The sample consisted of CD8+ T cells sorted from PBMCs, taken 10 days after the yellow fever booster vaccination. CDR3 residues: CASSQEDRGYEQYF. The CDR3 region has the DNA TGTGCCAGCAGCCAAGAAGACAGGGGCTACGAGCAGTACTTC.